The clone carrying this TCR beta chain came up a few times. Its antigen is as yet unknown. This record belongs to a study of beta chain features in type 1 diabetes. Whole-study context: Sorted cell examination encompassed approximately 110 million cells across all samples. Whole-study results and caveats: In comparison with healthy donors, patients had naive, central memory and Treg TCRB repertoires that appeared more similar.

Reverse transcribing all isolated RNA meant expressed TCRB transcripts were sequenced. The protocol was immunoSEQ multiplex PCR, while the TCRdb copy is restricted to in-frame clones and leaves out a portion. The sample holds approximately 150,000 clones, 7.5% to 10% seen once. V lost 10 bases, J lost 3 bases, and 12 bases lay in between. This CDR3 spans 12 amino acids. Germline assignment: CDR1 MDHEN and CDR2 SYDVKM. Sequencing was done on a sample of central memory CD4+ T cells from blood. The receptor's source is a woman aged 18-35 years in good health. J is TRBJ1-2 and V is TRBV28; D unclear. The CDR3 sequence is CATTDRDYGYTF. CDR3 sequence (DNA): TGTGCCACCACAGACCGTGACTATGGCTACACCTTC.